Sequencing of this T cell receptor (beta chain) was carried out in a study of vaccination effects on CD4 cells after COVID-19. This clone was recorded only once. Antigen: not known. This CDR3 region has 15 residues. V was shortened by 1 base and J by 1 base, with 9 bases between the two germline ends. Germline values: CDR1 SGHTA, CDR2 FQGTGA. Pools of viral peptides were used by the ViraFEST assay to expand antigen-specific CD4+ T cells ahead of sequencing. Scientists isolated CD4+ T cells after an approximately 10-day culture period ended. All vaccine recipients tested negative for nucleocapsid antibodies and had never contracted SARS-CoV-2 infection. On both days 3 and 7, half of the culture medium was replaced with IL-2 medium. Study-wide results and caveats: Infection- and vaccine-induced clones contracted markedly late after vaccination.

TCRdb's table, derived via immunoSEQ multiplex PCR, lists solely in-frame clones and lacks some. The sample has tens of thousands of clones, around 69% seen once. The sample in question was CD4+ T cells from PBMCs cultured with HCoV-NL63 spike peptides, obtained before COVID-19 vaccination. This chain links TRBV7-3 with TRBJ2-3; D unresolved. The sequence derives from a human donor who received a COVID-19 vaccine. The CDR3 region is CASSLSGPGTDTQYF. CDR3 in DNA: TGTGCCAGCAGCTTAAGTGGACCCGGCACAGATACGCAGTATTTT.